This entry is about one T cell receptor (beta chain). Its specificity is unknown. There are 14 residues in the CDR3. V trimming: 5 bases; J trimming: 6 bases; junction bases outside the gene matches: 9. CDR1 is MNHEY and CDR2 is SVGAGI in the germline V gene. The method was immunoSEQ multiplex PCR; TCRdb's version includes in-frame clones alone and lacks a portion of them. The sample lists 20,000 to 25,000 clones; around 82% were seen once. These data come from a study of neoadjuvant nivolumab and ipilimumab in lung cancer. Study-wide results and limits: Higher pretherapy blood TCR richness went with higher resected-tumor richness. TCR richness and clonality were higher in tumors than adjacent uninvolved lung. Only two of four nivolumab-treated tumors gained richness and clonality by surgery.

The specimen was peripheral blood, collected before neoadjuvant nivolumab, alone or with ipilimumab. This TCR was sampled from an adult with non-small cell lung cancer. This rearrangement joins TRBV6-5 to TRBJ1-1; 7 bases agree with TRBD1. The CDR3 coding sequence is TGTGCCAGCAGTATGGGACAGTTTCGGTCTGAAGCTTTCTTT. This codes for CASSMGQFRSEAFF.